The clone carrying this T cell receptor beta chain was seen a handful of times. The antigen remains unidentified. This entry belongs to a study of identical twins. TCRdb reprocessed the 5' RACE reads with MiXCR, giving one entry per CDR3 protein. The table has some 270,000 distinct CDR3 sequences, approximately 8.3% seen once. V was shortened by 2 bases and J by 4 bases, with 15 bases between the two germline ends. The CDR3 has 15 amino acids. The germline gives CDR1 SEHNR, CDR2 FQNEAQ (reference sequence). Study conclusions and caveats: Zero-insertion results could be subject to partial confounding by invariant MAIT and iNKT cells. Beta out-of-frame sequences showed weaker excess sharing between twins.

The same specimen was also included in a second study, on yellow fever vaccine responses in identical twins.

This TCR was sampled from a woman aged 18 to 35 in good health. The chain employs TRBV7-9 and TRBJ2-7; D might be TRBD2 (6 bases). The sequencing input was CD8+ T cells sorted from blood. CDR3 loop: CASSLRDSGFYEQYF. Written as DNA, the CDR3 is TGTGCCAGCAGCTTACGGGACTCAGGGTTTTACGAGCAGTACTTC.